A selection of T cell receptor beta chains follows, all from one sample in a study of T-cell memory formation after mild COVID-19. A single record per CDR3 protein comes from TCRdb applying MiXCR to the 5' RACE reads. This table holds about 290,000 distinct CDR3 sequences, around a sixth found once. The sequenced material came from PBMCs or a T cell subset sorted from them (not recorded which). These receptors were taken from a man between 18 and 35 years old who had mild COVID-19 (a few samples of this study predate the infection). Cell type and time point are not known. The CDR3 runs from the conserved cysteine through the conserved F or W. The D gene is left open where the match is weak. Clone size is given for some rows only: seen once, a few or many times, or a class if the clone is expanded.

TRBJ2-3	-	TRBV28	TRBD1	TGTGCCAGCAGTATCGATAGGTGGACAGGGGACAACACAGATACGCAGTATTTT	CASSIDRWTGDNTDTQYF
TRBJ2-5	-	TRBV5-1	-	TGCGCCAGCAGCCCGCCTCGCGGGGCTCAGTACTTC	CASSPPRGAQYF
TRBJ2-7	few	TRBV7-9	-	TGTGCCAGCAGTCCACGGCTAGCTCAGACTTTC	CASSPRLAQTF
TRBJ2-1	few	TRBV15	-	TGTGCCACCAGCACAGGGCAGGCTACGGGGGAGCAGTTCTTC	CATSTGQATGEQFF
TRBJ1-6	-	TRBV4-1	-	TGCGCCAGCAGCCAAGGAGCCGGCAGAAAGTACTCCTATAATTCACCCCTCCACTTT	CASSQGAGRKYSYNSPLHF
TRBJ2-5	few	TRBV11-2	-	TGTGCCAGCAGCTTAGCAACTAGCTGGGAGACCCAGTACTTC	CASSLATSWETQYF
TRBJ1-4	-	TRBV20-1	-	TGCAGTGCTAGGGAGGCAGTTAATGAAAAACTGTTTTTT	CSAREAVNEKLFF
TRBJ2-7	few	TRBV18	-	TGTGCCAGCTCTTCAGCCTCGCCAGGCGAGCAGTACTTC	CASSSASPGEQYF
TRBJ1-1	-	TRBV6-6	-	TGTGCCAGCAGTTACGCTGAGGGAGCGGAAGCTTTCTTT	CASSYAEGAEAFF
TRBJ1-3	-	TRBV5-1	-	TGCGCCAGCAGCGACCGAAACACCATATATTTT	CASSDRNTIYF
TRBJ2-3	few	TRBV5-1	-	TGCGCCAGCAGCACGGCCTTCACAGATACGCAGTATTTT	CASSTAFTDTQYF
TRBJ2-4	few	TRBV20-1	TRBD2	TGCAGTGCCCGAGGGGAGGGAAACATTCAGTACTTC	CSARGEGNIQYF
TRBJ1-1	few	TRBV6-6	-	TGTGCCAGCAGTCAATACCCGGGAGCCACTGACACTGAAGCTTTCTTT	CASSQYPGATDTEAFF
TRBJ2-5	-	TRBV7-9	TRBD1	TGTGCCAGCAGCTTAGGGGGACAGGCGTACCAAGAGACCCAGTACTTC	CASSLGGQAYQETQYF
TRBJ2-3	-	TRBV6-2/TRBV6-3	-	TGTGCCAGCAGTTACTTTTCGGGCAACACAGATACGCAGTATTTT	CASSYFSGNTDTQYF
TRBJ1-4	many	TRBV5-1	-	TGCGCCAGCAGCCCGGGGGGACTTAATGAAAAACTGTTTTTT	CASSPGGLNEKLFF
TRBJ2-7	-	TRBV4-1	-	TGCGCCAGCAGCCAAGCTTCCGGGACCGCCTACGAGCAGTACTTC	CASSQASGTAYEQYF
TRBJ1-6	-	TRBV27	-	TGTGCCAGCAGTTGGGGACGCGGAGATTCACCCCTCCACTTT	CASSWGRGDSPLHF
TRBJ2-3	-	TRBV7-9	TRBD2	TGTGCCAGCAGCCCTGTTATAGCGGGGGTTACAGATACGCAGTATTTT	CASSPVIAGVTDTQYF
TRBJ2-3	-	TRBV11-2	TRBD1	TGTGCCAGCAGCTTAGAAGCGACAGGGTTCACAGATACGCAGTATTTT	CASSLEATGFTDTQYF
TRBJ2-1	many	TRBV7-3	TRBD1	TGTGCCAGCAGCCCCGGGACAGCATACAATGAGCAGTTCTTC	CASSPGTAYNEQFF
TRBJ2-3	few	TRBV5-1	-	TGCGCCAGCAGCTTGCCATCCCAGGACAGTTCTAGCACAGATACGCAGTATTTT	CASSLPSQDSSSTDTQYF
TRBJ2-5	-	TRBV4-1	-	TGCGCCAGCAGCCAAGAGTGGCAGGCCGAGCGCCAGGCCCAGTACTTC	CASSQEWQAERQAQYF
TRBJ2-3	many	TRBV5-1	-	TGCGCCAGCAGCTTTAGAGGGAGGTCCACAGATACGCAGTATTTT	CASSFRGRSTDTQYF